The clone carrying this TCR beta chain showed up many times. A junction boundary mismatches the germline segment, possibly from a read error. TCRdb re-called the reads through MiXCR, storing one row per CDR3 protein. The sample has approximately 180,000 distinct CDR3 sequences; about 21% are singletons. This sample stems from a study of T cell repertoires in cytomegalovirus infection. Per germline, CDR1 SSHAT and CDR2 FNYEAQ (reference sequence). The length of the CDR3 is 15 residues. The sample consisted of PBMCs. J is TRBJ2-1 and V is TRBV7-7; 11 bases line up with TRBD2. The clonotype was recovered from a human donor in good health (CMV status not recorded). Some clones in this sample may be carry-over from other donors' samples. CDR3 sequence (DNA): TGTGCTAGCAGCCCAGATAGCGGGAGGGCCTCTGAGCAGTTCTTC. It yields the protein CASSPDSGRASEQFF.